Each of the 8 T cell receptor beta chains below was sequenced from the same sample in a study of CD8+ T cells in alopecia areata. Regarding treatment: oral pan-JAK inhibitor, 5-10 mg twice daily. Extracted from the samples, RNA was reverse transcribed into cDNA to serve as the sequencing template. Assay: immunoSEQ multiplex PCR; the TCRdb copy retains only in-frame clones and omits some. Of about 190,000 clones listed, 55% to 70% are singletons. The sequences come from CD4+ T cells sorted from blood, collected at week 4, from a patient treated with tofacitinib. These receptors all stem from a human donor with alopecia areata.

The chain uses TRBV10-3 and TRBJ2-1, with a weak D call TRBD2 (6 bases). V was shortened by 0 bases and J by 6 bases, with 15 bases between the two germline ends. The CDR3 is 16 amino acids. Germline V CDR1 and CDR2: ENHRY, SYGVKD. The CDR3 sequence is CAISESTGSKFNEQFF. The DNA of the CDR3 is TGTGCCATCAGTGAGTCGACCGGGAGTAAGTTCAATGAGCAGTTCTTC.

The V gene is TRBV7-2, the J gene TRBJ2-3; no definite D call. V lost 6 bases and J 2 bases, leaving 3 bases between the germline ends. CDR1 is SGHTA, CDR2 FQGNSA, per germline. The length of the CDR3 is 11 residues. DNA for the CDR3: TGTGCCAGCAGTGCCACAGATACGCAGTATTTT. It yields the protein CASSATDTQYF.

V and J are TRBV4-2 and TRBJ2-7; D is perhaps TRBD1 (5 bases). CDR1 and CDR2 (germline): LGHNA, YNFKEQ. Trimming shortened V by 1 base and J by 3 bases, and 10 bases separated the two germline ends. CDR3 size: 14 residues. As DNA, the CDR3 is TGTGCCAGCAGCCAAGCAGGGATCGTCTACGAGCAGTACTTC. Amino acid sequence: CASSQAGIVYEQYF.

The V and J genes are TRBV25-1 and TRBJ2-2; possible D gene TRBD2, 6 bases. The V gene lost 0 bases and the J gene lost 3 bases, with 8 bases spanning the gap. The CDR3 is made up of 15 amino acids. The germline V gene encodes CDR1 MGHDK and CDR2 SYGVNS. CDR3 loop: CASSEYAGHTGELFF. CDR3 nucleotides: TGTGCCAGCAGTGAATACGCGGGGCACACCGGGGAGCTGTTTTTT.

The rearrangement joins TRBV5-1 to TRBJ2-5; D ambiguous. In germline, CDR1 is SGHRS, CDR2 YFSETQ. The CDR3 is made up of 12 amino acids. Trimming took 7 bases from V and 3 from J, leaving 10 bases between them. CDR3 DNA: TGCGCCAGCCGAGTAGCAGAAGAGACCCAGTACTTC. Translating it yields CASRVAEETQYF.

The chain uses TRBV4-2 and TRBJ2-5; TRBD1 or TRBD2 may be the D gene (10 bases each). Germline V gene data show CDR1 as LGHNA and CDR2 as YNFKEQ. There are 19 residues in the CDR3. The germline V and J ends were trimmed by 4 bases and 2 bases, with 26 bases remaining between them. The CDR3 here is CASSRGQGIGTSDQETQYF. The CDR3 nucleotides read TGTGCCAGCAGCCGGGGACAGGGGATCGGGACTAGCGATCAAGAGACCCAGTACTTC.

A few counts support this clone. The chain links TRBV29-1 to TRBJ2-1; 9 bases match TRBD1. The junction had 12 bases not matched to a gene; V was cut back by 3 bases and J by 9 bases. From germline, CDR1 is SQVTM and CDR2 ANQGSEA. This CDR3 has 15 amino acids. The CDR3 spells CSVDPSGQGRREQFF. CDR3 sequence (DNA): TGCAGCGTTGACCCTTCGGGACAGGGACGGCGTGAGCAGTTCTTC.

The chain employs TRBV4-1 and TRBJ2-7; D is uncertain. The CDR3 covers 15 residues. Germline V gene sequence: CDR1 MGHRA, CDR2 YSYEKL. Deletions cut 2 bases from V and 0 bases from J, with 11 bases between. The CDR3, as DNA: TGCGCCAGCAGCCAACTGGGCCCAGGCTCCTACGAGCAGTACTTC. Its translation: CASSQLGPGSYEQYF.